This T cell receptor beta chain was sequenced in a study of neurological immune-mediated disorders. Time point defined: longitudinal time-point 3. Every sequencing run returned over 190 million TCR-beta sequences, which were derived from 15-18 subjects. In TCRdb, the 5' RACE reads were re-called with MiXCR into one record per CDR3 protein. The sample consists of approximately 89,000 distinct CDR3 sequences, under 4.5% of them appearing once. Study-wide findings and caveats: Falling below healthy controls, multiple sclerosis showed the least TCR clonal expansion, while HTLV-1-associated myelopathy showed the most.

This CDR3 has 15 amino acids. The germline V gene encodes CDR1 ENHRY and CDR2 SYGVKD. V shed 0 bases and J shed 3 bases, with 12 bases lying between them. This clonotype was recorded at least ten times. Its antigen remains unknown. The TCR originated in a woman aged 55-69 years with multiple sclerosis. The sequenced sample consisted of PBMCs. The chain uses TRBV10-3 and TRBJ2-7, with D hard to call. The CDR3 DNA reads as TGTGCCATCAGTGAGTCCACTTCGTCTCTCTACGAGCAGTACTTC. Its translation: CAISESTSSLYEQYF.